This T cell receptor beta chain was documented in a study of T cells after yellow fever vaccination. Using its own MiXCR run on the 5' RACE reads, TCRdb lists one record per CDR3 protein. In the table there are some 420,000 distinct CDR3 sequences, roughly a sixth of which are singletons. V gave up 0 bases and J gave up 1 base, with 12 bases separating them. This CDR3 has 16 residues. Germline lookup yields CDR1 DFQATT and CDR2 SNEGSKA (reference sequence). The sequence was obtained from a man aged 18 to 29 who received the YFV17D yellow fever vaccine. The rearrangement links TRBV20-1 to TRBJ2-2; D not resolved. The sequenced sample was PBMCs, obtained before the yellow fever booster vaccination. The CDR3 here is CSARDIGSLNTGELFF. CDR3 coding DNA: TGCAGTGCTAGAGATATTGGTAGCCTGAACACCGGGGAGCTGTTTTTT.